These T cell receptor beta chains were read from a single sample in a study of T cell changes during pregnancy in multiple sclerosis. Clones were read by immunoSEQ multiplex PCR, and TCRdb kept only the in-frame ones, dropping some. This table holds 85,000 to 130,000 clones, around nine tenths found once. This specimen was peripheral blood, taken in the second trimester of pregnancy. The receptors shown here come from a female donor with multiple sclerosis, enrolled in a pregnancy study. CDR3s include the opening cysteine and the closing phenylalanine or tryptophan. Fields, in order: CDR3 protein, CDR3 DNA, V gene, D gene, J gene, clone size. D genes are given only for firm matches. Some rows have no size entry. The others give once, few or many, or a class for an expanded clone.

CASSPWTATNEKLFF,TGTGCCAGCAGTCCCTGGACAGCAACTAATGAAAAACTGTTTTTT,TRBV27,.,TRBJ1-4,.
CAGSGQGVNEQYF,TGTGCCGGCTCGGGACAGGGGGTGAACGAGCAGTACTTC,TRBV28,TRBD1,TRBJ2-7,.
CASSGTSEKETQYF,TGTGCCAGCTCAGGGACTAGCGAGAAAGAGACCCAGTACTTC,TRBV18,TRBD2,TRBJ2-5,.
CASSEAPLTNEKLFF,TGTGCCAGCAGTGAAGCTCCCCTCACTAATGAAAAACTGTTTTTT,TRBV6-1,.,TRBJ1-4,.
CASSSYQATSGTEQFF,TGTGCCAGCAGCTCCTACCAAGCCACTAGCGGTACGGAGCAGTTCTTC,TRBV9,TRBD2,TRBJ2-1,.
CASSEGGRSPLHF,TGTGCCAGCAGTGAAGGGGGACGTTCACCCCTCCACTTT,TRBV6-4,.,TRBJ1-6,.
CASSPPGTSGGISETQYF,TGTGCCAGCAGCCCTCCTGGGACTAGCGGGGGCATTAGTGAGACCCAGTACTTC,TRBV12-1,.,TRBJ2-5,.
CASSVYRGRGEKLFF,TGCGCCAGCAGCGTCTACAGGGGCCGGGGTGAAAAACTGTTTTTT,TRBV5-1,TRBD1,TRBJ1-4,.
CASGERARELFF,TGTGCCAGCGGCGAGAGGGCCAGAGAGCTGTTTTTT,TRBV6-1,.,TRBJ2-2,.
CASSVGQGNYGYTF,TGTGCCAGCAGTGTCGGACAGGGTAACTATGGCTACACCTTC,TRBV2,TRBD1,TRBJ1-2,.
CASSHGGGGTEAFF,TGTGCCAGCAGCCATGGGGGGGGAGGAACTGAAGCTTTCTTT,TRBV7-8,.,TRBJ1-1,.
CASSVTANTGELFF,TGTGCCAGCAGTGTAACAGCGAACACCGGGGAGCTGTTTTTT,TRBV6-4,.,TRBJ2-2,.
CASMSWTGLSYNEQFF,TGCGCCAGCATGAGTTGGACAGGTTTGTCCTACAATGAGCAGTTCTTC,TRBV5-1,TRBD1,TRBJ2-1,.
CTSSQEGGAAPSSYNEQFF,TGCACCAGCAGCCAAGAGGGTGGAGCGGCACCGAGCTCCTACAATGAGCAGTTCTTC,TRBV1,.,TRBJ2-1,.
CASSISGSAGNEQFF,TGCGCCAGCAGCATTAGCGGGAGCGCAGGTAATGAGCAGTTCTTC,TRBV5-1,TRBD2,TRBJ2-1,.
CASSAWAGGANYGYTF,TGTGCCAGCAGTGCATGGGCAGGGGGCGCGAACTATGGCTACACCTTC,TRBV6-1,TRBD1,TRBJ1-2,.
CASSLDWLAGGHYEQYF,TGTGCCAGCAGCTTAGATTGGCTAGCGGGGGGGCACTACGAGCAGTACTTC,TRBV7-2,TRBD2,TRBJ2-7,.
CASSIGSRPADQPQHF,TGTGCCAGTAGTATAGGATCGAGACCCGCGGATCAGCCCCAGCATTTT,TRBV19,.,TRBJ1-5,.
CASQPRDYRKWEQFF,TGTGCCAGCCAGCCTCGGGACTACCGCAAATGGGAGCAGTTCTTC,TRBV19,TRBD2,TRBJ2-1,.
CASSQEGRGANEKLFF,TGTGCCAGCAGCCAAGAAGGGAGAGGAGCTAATGAAAAACTGTTTTTT,TRBV4-2,.,TRBJ1-4,.
CASSQTPGRGGNTIYF,TGTGCCAGCAGCCAAACCCCCGGCAGGGGGGGAAACACCATATATTTT,TRBV13,TRBD1,TRBJ1-3,.
CASIQGAKNTGELFF,TGTGCCAGCATCCAGGGGGCCAAGAACACCGGGGAGCTGTTTTTT,TRBV2,TRBD1,TRBJ2-2,.
CASSEGTSPQGEQFF,TGTGCCAGCAGTGAAGGGACTAGCCCGCAGGGTGAGCAGTTCTTC,TRBV2,TRBD2,TRBJ2-1,.
CASLTGGYEQYF,TGTGCCAGCCTGACAGGGGGCTACGAGCAGTACTTC,TRBV28,TRBD1,TRBJ2-7,.
CASSATGLAGNYEQYF,TGTGCCAGCAGTGCCACTGGACTAGCGGGCAACTACGAGCAGTACTTC,TRBV27,TRBD2,TRBJ2-7,.
CASGLGTGGEDTQYF,TGTGCTAGTGGTTTGGGGACAGGGGGCGAGGATACGCAGTATTTT,TRBV12-5,TRBD1,TRBJ2-3,.
CASSPPGRAEAFF,TGTGCCAGCAGCCCCCCAGGGAGGGCTGAAGCTTTCTTT,TRBV28,.,TRBJ1-1,.
CASSIGPGAGGRKAFF,TGTGCCAGTAGTATTGGCCCCGGGGCAGGGGGCCGGAAAGCTTTCTTT,TRBV19,TRBD1,TRBJ1-1,.
CASSLGAGQGVYNEQFF,TGTGCCAGCAGCTTAGGGGCTGGGCAGGGGGTCTACAATGAGCAGTTCTTC,TRBV7-6,TRBD1,TRBJ2-1,.
CASSSGTVLNTEAFF,TGTGCCAGCAGCTCCGGGACAGTTTTGAACACTGAAGCTTTCTTT,TRBV7-9,TRBD1,TRBJ1-1,.
CTSSTDRGRNYGYTF,TGCACCAGCAGTACCGACAGGGGGCGTAACTATGGCTACACCTTC,TRBV1,.,TRBJ1-2,once
CAPNGGGAGANVLTF,TGTGCCCCTAACGGAGGGGGGGCCGGGGCCAACGTCCTGACTTTC,TRBV19,.,TRBJ2-6,.
CASSVTGNRETQYF,TGTGCCAGCAGCGTGACAGGGAATCGGGAGACCCAGTACTTC,TRBV7-2,TRBD1,TRBJ2-5,.
CATSREGRQSYGYTF,TGTGCCACCAGCAGAGAGGGCCGCCAATCCTATGGCTACACCTTC,TRBV15,.,TRBJ1-2,.
CASRVTGGGSPLHF,TGTGCCAGCAGGGTGACAGGGGGAGGATCACCCCTCCACTTT,TRBV6-1,TRBD1,TRBJ1-6,.
CASSLGQGNTEAFF,TGTGCCAGCAGCCTCGGACAGGGGAACACTGAAGCTTTCTTT,TRBV14,TRBD1,TRBJ1-1,once
CASSMKGVSGANVLTF,TGTGCCAGTAGTATGAAGGGAGTCTCTGGGGCCAACGTCCTGACTTTC,TRBV19,.,TRBJ2-6,.
CASSLGGTSRHEQYF,TGTGCCAGCAGCTTAGGAGGGACTAGCAGGCACGAGCAGTACTTC,TRBV7-2,TRBD2,TRBJ2-7,.
CASSLTLLATSTDTQYF,TGTGCCAGCAGCTTAACCTTACTAGCGACTAGCACAGATACGCAGTATTTT,TRBV7-3,TRBD2,TRBJ2-3,.
CAWSSLETQYF,TGTGCCTGGAGTTCCCTTGAGACCCAGTACTTC,TRBV30,.,TRBJ2-5,once
CASSSGQGVYNEQFF,TGTGCCAGCAGCTCGGGACAGGGAGTATACAATGAGCAGTTCTTC,TRBV5-4,TRBD1,TRBJ2-1,.
CAWSVAAVNQPQHF,TGTGCCTGGAGTGTAGCGGCAGTTAATCAGCCCCAGCATTTT,TRBV30,.,TRBJ1-5,.
CASTWEGRAEAFF,TGTGCCAGCACTTGGGAAGGGAGGGCTGAAGCTTTCTTT,TRBV11-2,.,TRBJ1-1,.
CASSSTYSFQETQYF,TGCGCCAGCAGCTCGACATACAGCTTTCAAGAGACCCAGTACTTC,TRBV5-1,.,TRBJ2-5,.
CAISEWRSTDTQYF,TGTGCCATCAGTGAATGGCGGTCCACAGATACGCAGTATTTT,TRBV10-3,.,TRBJ2-3,.
CASKGQGSREQYF,TGTGCCAGCAAAGGACAGGGGTCACGCGAGCAGTACTTC,TRBV28,TRBD1,TRBJ2-7,few
CASSLSTGSGANVLTF,TGTGCCAGCAGTTTGTCAACAGGGTCCGGGGCCAACGTCCTGACTTTC,TRBV27,.,TRBJ2-6,.
CASSGAEYQETQYF,TGTGCCAGCAGTGGAGCGGAGTACCAAGAGACCCAGTACTTC,TRBV2,.,TRBJ2-5,.